Following are 13 T cell receptor beta chains from one sample sequenced in a study of T cells after yellow fever vaccination. TCRdb passed the 5' RACE reads through MiXCR, listing each CDR3 protein once. Of some 300,000 distinct CDR3 sequences listed, about 10% are singletons. The specimen comprised CD4+ T cells sorted from PBMCs, sampled 45 days after the yellow fever booster vaccination. All receptors come from a man aged 18 to 29 who received the YFV17D yellow fever vaccine.

This clonotype was counted a few times. The chain carries TRBV28 and TRBJ2-3, with 8 nucleotides matching TRBD2. This CDR3 region has 17 residues. After removal of 5 bases from V and 5 bases from J, the junction contained 15 bases not matched to a gene. Germline lookup yields CDR1 MDHEN and CDR2 SYDVKM. The CDR3 DNA sequence: TGTGCCAGCAGTCCCCCTTCGGGCTCGCGGGGGGAAGATACGCAGTATTTT. This translates into CASSPPSGSRGEDTQYF.

Many counts were recorded for this clonotype. The chain employs TRBV5-4 and TRBJ2-2, with D unresolved. The CDR3 is made up of 14 amino acids. The germline CDR1 and CDR2 sequences are SGHNT and YYREEE (reference sequence). V lost 0 bases and J lost 3, with 6 bases in between. This CDR3 reads CASSLARDTGELFF. DNA for the CDR3: TGTGCCAGCAGCTTGGCCCGGGACACCGGGGAGCTGTTTTTT.

This clonotype was detected ten times or more. V gene TRBV5-1 combines with J gene TRBJ2-5; 7 bases fit TRBD2. The CDR3 consists of 15 residues. The J segment lost 2 bases and the V segment lost 0 bases, leaving 4 bases of the junction unmatched. Germline V gene lookup returns CDR1 SGHRS and CDR2 YFSETQ. CDR3 protein: CASSLGGGPQETQYF. Written as DNA, the CDR3 is TGCGCCAGCAGCTTGGGCGGGGGTCCGCAAGAGACCCAGTACTTC.

The chain combines TRBV2 with TRBJ2-7, with no clear D. Trimming took 8 bases from V and 5 from J, leaving 7 bases between them. CDR1 and CDR2 from the germline V gene are SNHLY and FYNNEI. CDR3 size: 10 residues. The CDR3 sequence is CASSWDEQYF. DNA for the CDR3: TGTGCCAGCTCGTGGGACGAGCAGTACTTC. The full variable domain, rest sourced from reference TRBV2 and TRBJ2-7, is EPEVTQTPSHQVTQMGQEVILRCVPISNHLYFYWYRQILGQKVEFLVSFYNNEISEKSEIFDDQFSVERPDGSNFTLKIRSTKLEDSAMYFCASSWDEQYFGPGTRLTVT.

The V and J genes are TRBV7-8 and TRBJ1-2, with D unresolved. CDR1 and CDR2 from the germline V gene are SGHVS and FQNEAQ. The ends were cut back, 0 bases at V and 2 bases at J, with 10 bases in the middle. The CDR3 loop spans 15 amino acids. CDR3 sequence reads: CASSLALRVNYGYTF. The CDR3 region has the DNA TGTGCCAGCAGCTTAGCCCTCCGGGTAAACTATGGCTACACCTTC.

The genes are TRBV20-1 and TRBJ1-3; D is unresolved. The V end lost 0 bases, the J end lost 4 bases, and 13 bases lay between the germline ends. The CDR3 is made up of 15 amino acids. The germline gives CDR1 DFQATT, CDR2 SNEGSKA (reference sequence). As DNA, the CDR3 is TGCAGTGCTAGAGATGGGTACCTGGAGGGAAACACCATATATTTT. This translates into CSARDGYLEGNTIYF.

CDR3 DNA sequence: TGCAGCGTTGTAGGGGGTCTTTCCTACAATGAGCAGTTCTTC. Protein: CSVVGGLSYNEQFF. The V and J genes are TRBV29-1 and TRBJ2-1, with D possibly matching TRBD1 (6 bases). V lost 4 bases and J 1 base, leaving 11 bases between the germline ends. Germline values: CDR1 SQVTM, CDR2 ANQGSEA. The CDR3 length is 14 residues.

The V gene is TRBV29-1, the J gene TRBJ2-3, with 9 bases matching TRBD2. Germline V CDR1 and CDR2: SQVTM, ANQGSEA. The CDR3 is 14 amino acids. V was clipped by 4 bases and J by 4 bases; unmatched bases: 6. The CDR3 loop reads CSVVLAGAADTQYF. The CDR3 DNA reads as TGCAGCGTTGTTTTAGCGGGGGCCGCAGATACGCAGTATTTT.

The gene calls are TRBV4-1 and TRBJ2-5; D may be TRBD1 (5 bases). Germline lookup yields CDR1 MGHRA and CDR2 YSYEKL. V was cut by 1 base and J by 3 bases, with 9 bases left in between. The CDR3 extends over 14 amino acids. The CDR3 spells CASSQGPQEETQYF. For the CDR3, the DNA is TGCGCCAGCAGCCAAGGCCCACAGGAAGAGACCCAGTACTTC.

This clonotype was recorded a few times. V usage is TRBV19 and J usage is TRBJ2-1; 7 bases agree with TRBD1. The ends lost 2 bases at V and 4 bases at J; junction bases unmatched: 5. CDR3 size: 15 residues. CDR1 is LNHDA, CDR2 SQIVND, per germline (reference sequence). The DNA of the CDR3 is TGTGCCAGTAGTATACAGGGGGACAAATACAATGAGCAGTTCTTC. Translating it yields CASSIQGDKYNEQFF. The full variable domain, completed using reference TRBV19 and TRBJ2-1, is DGGITQSPKYLFRKEGQNVTLSCEQNLNHDAMYWYRQDPGQGLRLIYYSQIVNDFQKGDIAEGYSVSREKKESFPLTVTSAQKNPTAFYLCASSIQGDKYNEQFFGPGTRLTVL.

V is TRBV3-1 and J is TRBJ1-2; D may be TRBD1 (5 bases). V lost 3 bases and J 8 bases, leaving 7 bases between the germline ends. Germline values: CDR1 LGHDT, CDR2 YNNKEL (reference sequence). CDR3 size: 11 residues. CDR3 loop: CASSQGRGYTF. The CDR3 DNA reads TGTGCCAGCAGCCAGGGACGGGGCTACACCTTC. The full variable domain, its missing parts supplied by reference TRBV3-1 and TRBJ1-2, is DTAVSQTPKYLVTQMGNDKSIKCEQNLGHDTMYWYKQDSKKFLKIMFSYNNKELIINETVPNRFSPKSPDKAHLNLHINSLELGDSAVYFCASSQGRGYTFGSGTRLTVV.

This clonotype was seen only a few times. The chain combines TRBV4-1 with TRBJ1-2; a weak D match, TRBD1 (5 bases). The CDR3 loop spans 15 amino acids. Germline V lookup: CDR1 MGHRA, CDR2 YSYEKL. The V end lost 4 bases, the J end lost 2 bases, and 14 bases lay between the germline ends. CDR3 amino acids: CASSPGTVENYGYTF. The CDR3 nucleotides are TGCGCCAGCAGCCCTGGGACGGTTGAAAACTATGGCTACACCTTC.

The rearrangement links TRBV6-6 to TRBJ2-3; D gene uncertain. There are 13 residues in the CDR3. CDR1 is MNHNY, CDR2 SVGAGI, per germline (reference sequence). Trimming pared 8 bases from V and 1 base from J, leaving 10 bases between. The CDR3 is CASHESRTDTQYF. Here the CDR3 DNA reads TGTGCCAGCCATGAGAGCCGCACAGATACGCAGTATTTT.